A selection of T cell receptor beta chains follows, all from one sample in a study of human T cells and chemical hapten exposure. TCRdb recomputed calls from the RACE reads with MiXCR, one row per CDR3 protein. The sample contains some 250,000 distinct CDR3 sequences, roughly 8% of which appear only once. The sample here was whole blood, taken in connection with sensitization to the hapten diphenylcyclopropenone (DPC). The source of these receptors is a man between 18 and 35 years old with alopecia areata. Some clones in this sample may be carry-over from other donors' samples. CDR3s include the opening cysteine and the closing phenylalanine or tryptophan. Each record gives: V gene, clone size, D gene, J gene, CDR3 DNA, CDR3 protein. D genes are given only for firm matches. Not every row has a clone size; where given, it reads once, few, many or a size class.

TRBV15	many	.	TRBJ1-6	TGTGCCACCAGCAGAGACCGGACAGCTTATTCACCCCTCCACTTT	CATSRDRTAYSPLHF
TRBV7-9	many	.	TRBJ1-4	TGTGCCAGCAGCTTATTGGCAGATGAAAAACTGTTTTTT	CASSLLADEKLFF
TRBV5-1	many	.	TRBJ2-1	TGCGCCAGCAGCTTGGGGACGCCTAGCTCCTACAATGAGCAGTTCTTC	CASSLGTPSSYNEQFF
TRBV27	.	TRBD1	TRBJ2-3	TGTGCCAGCAGTCCCGGGACAGGGCTTGATACGCAGTATTTT	CASSPGTGLDTQYF
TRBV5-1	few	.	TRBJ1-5	TGCGCCAGCAGCCCGGAGGGGGGCACCAATCAGCCCCAGCATTTT	CASSPEGGTNQPQHF
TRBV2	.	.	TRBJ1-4	TGTGCCAGCAGTGAAGTCGCCAAGAATGAAAAACTGTTTTTT	CASSEVAKNEKLFF
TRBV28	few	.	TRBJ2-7	TGTGCCAGCACCTTAGGGAGGGAGCAGTACTTC	CASTLGREQYF
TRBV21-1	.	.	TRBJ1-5	TGTGCCAGGACAGGGACGTTAAGTGATCAGCCCCAGCATTTT	CARTGTLSDQPQHF
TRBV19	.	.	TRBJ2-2	TGTGCCAGTCCCAAGAACACCGGGGAGCTGTTTTTT	CASPKNTGELFF
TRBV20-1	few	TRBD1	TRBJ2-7	TGCAGTGTCCTAGAGGGGGCGCCCTACGAGCAGTACTTC	CSVLEGAPYEQYF
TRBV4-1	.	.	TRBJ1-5	TGCGCCAGCAGCCAGGGACGGGGCGGGGAGCTCAATCAGCCCCAGCATTTT	CASSQGRGGELNQPQHF
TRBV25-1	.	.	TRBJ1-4	TGTGCCAGCAGGGACGATGAAAAACTGTTTTTT	CASRDDEKLFF
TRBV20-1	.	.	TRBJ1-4	TGCAGTGCTCCTCGCTGGGCAGGGAAGGGAGCTAATGAAAAACTGTTTTTT	CSAPRWAGKGANEKLFF
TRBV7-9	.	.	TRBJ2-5	TGTGCCAGCAGCTTCGGCCCATACGGGGAGACCCAGTACTTC	CASSFGPYGETQYF
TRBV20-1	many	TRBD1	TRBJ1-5	TGCAGTGCTAGACGGGACAGGGGTTATCAGCCCCAGCATTTT	CSARRDRGYQPQHF
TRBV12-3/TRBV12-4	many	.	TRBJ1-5	.	CASSTSDRSQPQHF
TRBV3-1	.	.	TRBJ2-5	TGTGCCAGCAGCCAAGGAGTTGTCATGACCCAGTACTTC	CASSQGVVMTQYF
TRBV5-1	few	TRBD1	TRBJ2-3	TGCGCCAGCAGCCGGCACCACTCGGGACAGGGTAGCACAGATACGCAGTATTTT	CASSRHHSGQGSTDTQYF
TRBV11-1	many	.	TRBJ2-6	TGTGCCAGCAGACATAACAGATTCCCCTCTGGGGCCAACGTCCTGACTTTC	CASRHNRFPSGANVLTF
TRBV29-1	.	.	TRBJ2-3	TGCAGCGTTGAAGGGCCAGATACGCAGTATTTT	CSVEGPDTQYF
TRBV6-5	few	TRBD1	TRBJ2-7	TGTGCCAGCAGTTATTCGGGACAGGGCACCTACGAGCAGTACTTC	CASSYSGQGTYEQYF
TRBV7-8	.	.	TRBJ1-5	TGTGCCAGCAGCTTAGGTCGGGGCAGGGGCTATTATAGCAATCAGCCCCAGCATTTT	CASSLGRGRGYYSNQPQHF
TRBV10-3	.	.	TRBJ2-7	TGTGCCATCAGGGACTACTCGGCCTACGAGCAGTACTTC	CAIRDYSAYEQYF